These T cell receptor beta chains were read from a single sample in a study of shared clonotypes between healthy human individuals. Assay used: immunoSEQ multiplex PCR; TCRdb lists only in-frame clones, some missing. In the table there are nearly 1 million clones, roughly 72% of which are singletons. The sequenced material came from memory CD4+ T cells sorted from blood. Source of these receptors: a man younger than 35 in good health. The CDR3 runs from the conserved cysteine through the conserved F or W. The order of the fields is J gene, clone size, D gene, V gene, CDR3 protein, CDR3 DNA. A D gene is named only where the DNA matches it firmly. The size of a clone is reported for some rows only, either as once, few or many, or as a class for expanded clones.

>TRBJ1-1|few|TRBD1|TRBV5-6
CASRYRDSTEAFF
TGTGCCAGCAGGTACCGGGACAGCACTGAAGCTTTCTTT
>TRBJ2-3|NA|NA|TRBV30
CAWSVTRNTDTQYF
TGTGCCTGGAGTGTAACGAGGAACACAGATACGCAGTATTTT
>TRBJ2-4|NA|NA|TRBV7-2
CASRNTGTNIQYF
TGTGCCAGCAGAAATACAGGAACAAACATTCAGTACTTC
>TRBJ1-2|NA|NA|TRBV5-1
CASSPGIVGYGYTF
TGCGCCAGCAGCCCGGGGATAGTGGGCTATGGCTACACCTTC
>TRBJ2-3|NA|TRBD2|TRBV11-3
CASSSRTSGTDTQYF
TGTGCCAGCAGCTCCAGGACTAGCGGGACAGATACGCAGTATTTT
>TRBJ1-5|NA|NA|TRBV4-1
CASSQDMVAIQPQHF
TGCGCCAGCAGCCAAGATATGGTAGCTATTCAGCCCCAGCATTTT
>TRBJ2-1|NA|TRBD2|TRBV5-1
CASSPGTSGNEQFF
TGCGCCAGCAGCCCCGGGACTAGCGGGAATGAGCAGTTCTTC
>TRBJ2-7|NA|TRBD1|TRBV2
CASTSDRGSYEQYF
TGTGCCAGCACCTCGGACAGGGGCTCCTACGAGCAGTACTTC
>TRBJ1-2|few|NA|TRBV2
CASSLESGGYTF
TGTGCCAGCAGTCTCGAGTCAGGTGGCTACACCTTC
>TRBJ1-2|once|NA|TRBV27
CASSFLKGGGKTNYGYTF
TGTGCCAGCAGTTTCCTCAAGGGGGGCGGGAAAACTAACTATGGCTACACCTTC
>TRBJ1-5|NA|TRBD1|TRBV28
CASSGQGQGTNQPQHF
TGTGCCAGCAGTGGCCAGGGACAGGGTACCAATCAGCCCCAGCATTTT
>TRBJ1-2|NA|NA|TRBV15
CATSRRSRRGKAYGYTF
TGTGCTACCAGCCGTCGCTCAAGGCGTGGAAAGGCCTATGGCTACACCTTC
>TRBJ2-5|NA|NA|TRBV6-1
CVTRSTGRETQYF
TGTGTAACCAGATCGACAGGGAGGGAGACCCAGTACTTC
>TRBJ2-7|NA|NA|TRBV4-3
CASSPATGGMYEQYF
TGCGCCAGCAGCCCCGCTACAGGCGGGATGTACGAGCAGTACTTC
>TRBJ2-1|NA|NA|TRBV5-6
CASSRETGQQFF
TGTGCCAGCAGTCGGGAGACAGGGCAACAGTTCTTC
>TRBJ2-7|few|NA|TRBV18
CASSPGTNSYEQYF
TGTGCCAGCTCACCAGGGACAAACTCCTACGAGCAGTACTTC
>TRBJ1-2|NA|TRBD1|TRBV4-3
CASSQHRDSPYGYTF
TGCGCCAGCAGCCAACATCGGGACAGCCCCTATGGCTACACCTTC
>TRBJ2-5|many|NA|TRBV5-1
CASSLDLRAETQYF
TGCGCCAGCAGCTTGGATTTGCGGGCAGAGACCCAGTACTTC
>TRBJ2-2|NA|NA|TRBV7-8
CASSLAGQGNTGELFF
TGTGCCAGCAGCTTAGCAGGGCAGGGCAACACCGGGGAGCTGTTTTTT